This TCR beta chain appears in the sequencing data of a study of T-cell reconstitution after alpha-beta-depleted transplantation in children. The library targeted TCRbeta and was prepared with unique molecular identifiers. TCRdb reprocessed the PCR reads with MiXCR, giving one entry per CDR3 protein. The sample shows 450,000 to 600,000 distinct CDR3 sequences, about 30% of them seen only once. The CDR3 extends over 16 amino acids. Trimming left V 5 bases short and J 4 bases short, with 20 bases between. Looked up from germline, CDR1 is LNHDA and CDR2 is SQIVND (reference sequence). The sample holds one count of this clonotype.

The rearrangement joins TRBV19 to TRBJ2-5; possible D gene TRBD2, 5 bases. This TCR was recovered from a human donor who donated a stem cell graft to a child with aplastic anemia. The source was PBMCs from the stem cell graft donor, collected from the stem cell graft. CDR3 bases: TGTGCCAGTAGTCCTCTGGCCCGGGATCCCAGAGAGACCCAGTACTTC. Translation: CASSPLARDPRETQYF.